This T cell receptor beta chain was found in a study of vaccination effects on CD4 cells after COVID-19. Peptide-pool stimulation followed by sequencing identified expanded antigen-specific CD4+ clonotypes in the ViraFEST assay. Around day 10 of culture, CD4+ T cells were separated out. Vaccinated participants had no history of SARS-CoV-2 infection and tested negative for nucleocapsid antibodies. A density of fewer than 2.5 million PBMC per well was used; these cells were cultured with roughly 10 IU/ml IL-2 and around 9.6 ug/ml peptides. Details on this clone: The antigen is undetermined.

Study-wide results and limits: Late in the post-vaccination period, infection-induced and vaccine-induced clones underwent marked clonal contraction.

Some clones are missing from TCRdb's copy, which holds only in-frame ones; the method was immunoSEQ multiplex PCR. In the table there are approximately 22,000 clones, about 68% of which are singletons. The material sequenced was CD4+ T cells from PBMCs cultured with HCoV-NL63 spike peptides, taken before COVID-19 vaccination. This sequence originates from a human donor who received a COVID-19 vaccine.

The CDR3 nucleotides are TGTGCCAGCAGTTTAGGTTTAGGGACATACGAGCAGTACTTC. This sequence encodes CASSLGLGTYEQYF. The chain joins TRBV27 to TRBJ2-7; weak D call: TRBD1 (6 bases). V dropped 2 bases and J dropped 4 bases, with 12 bases sitting between them. The germline V gene has CDR1 MNHEY and CDR2 SMNVEV (reference sequence). The CDR3 is 14 residues long.